This T cell receptor beta chain was captured in a study of beta chain features in type 1 diabetes. Whole-study results and caveats: All four CD4+ subsets of Type 1 diabetes patients contained TCRB CDR3s that were moderately but significantly shorter.

The sample holds a few counts of this clone. No antigen is known for it. The CDR3 has 15 residues. The J segment lost 1 base and the V segment lost 4 bases, leaving 3 bases of the junction unmatched. Germline V gene sequence: CDR1 ENHRY, CDR2 SYGVKD. Reverse transcription of all isolated RNA meant that expressed TCRB transcripts were sequenced. This table comes from immunoSEQ multiplex PCR, and its TCRdb copy is limited to in-frame clones, with some not included. The sample lists 250,000 to 350,000 clones; roughly an eighth were seen once. This chain joins TRBV10-3 and TRBJ2-2; 7 bases agree with TRBD1. The material sequenced was naive CD4+ T cells from blood. The receptor's source is a man younger than 40 with type 1 diabetes. The CDR3 sequence: CAISGGQENTGELFF. The CDR3, as DNA: TGTGCCATCAGTGGCGGACAGGAGAACACCGGGGAGCTGTTTTTT.